One sample yielded the 9 T cell receptor beta chains listed below, sequenced in a study of blood T cell repertoires in COVID-19 (dated by TCRdb to 2019 to 2021). Libraries were prepared through the immunoSEQ multiplex PCR assay. As stored in TCRdb, this immuneACCESS dataset retains in-frame rearrangements with V and J assigned. A fraction of the clones does not appear; measured against another copy, unresolved V genes explain less than half of the discrepancy, and the remainder lacks a known reason. Recorded for this sample are about 140,000 clones; around 84% of them occurred a single time. The ten top clones hold less than 9% of the sample. Sequencing was performed on peripheral blood. Receptors were obtained from a young man with COVID-19, enrolled during active disease.

The V and J genes are TRBV30 and TRBJ1-5; D is perhaps TRBD1 (5 bases). V lost 5 bases, J lost 6 bases, and 17 bases lay in between. The length of the CDR3 is 14 residues. Germline V gene lookup returns CDR1 GTSNPN and CDR2 SVGIG (reference sequence). The CDR3 nucleotides read TGTGCCTGGGGTAACGGACAATCTGGTCAGCCCCAGCATTTT. Translating it yields CAWGNGQSGQPQHF. The variable domain in full, with the rest retrieved from reference TRBV30 and TRBJ1-5, is SQTIHQWPATLVQPVGSPLSLECTVEGTSNPNLYWYRQAAGRGLQLLFYSVGIGQISSEVPQNLSASRPQDRQFILSSKKLLLSDSGFYLCAWGNGQSGQPQHFGDGTRLSIL.

The chain uses TRBV30 and TRBJ2-7; D is unclear. V lost 0 bases and J 4 bases, leaving 7 bases between the germline ends. This CDR3 contains 12 residues. CDR1 and CDR2 from the germline V gene are GTSNPN and SVGIG (reference sequence). The CDR3 DNA reads as TGTGCCTGGAGTGTACTTCGTTACGAGCAGTACTTC. Translated, it gives CAWSVLRYEQYF.

The chain is built from TRBV5-1 and TRBJ2-7; D may be TRBD1 (5 bases). Trimming stripped 2 bases from V and 3 bases from J, with 12 bases between. This CDR3 region has 14 residues. Germline-derived CDR1 and CDR2 are SGHRS and YFSETQ. The chain's CDR3 is CASSFTEDSYEQYF. Here the CDR3 DNA reads TGCGCCAGCAGCTTCACTGAAGACAGCTACGAGCAGTACTTC.

The rearrangement links TRBV5-1 to TRBJ2-4, with D possibly matching TRBD1 (6 bases). V lost 0 bases, J lost 9 bases, and 16 bases lay in between. The CDR3 covers 15 residues. CDR1 is SGHRS and CDR2 is YFSETQ in the germline V gene. In DNA, the CDR3 is TGCGCCAGCAGCTTGGGGACAGAAGCCGAGAGCATTCAGTACTTC. This codes for CASSLGTEAESIQYF.

The V and J genes are TRBV11-2 and TRBJ2-5, with 7 bases lining up with TRBD2. V trimming: 5 bases; J trimming: 2 bases; junction bases outside the gene matches: 11. Germline V gene data show CDR1 as SGHAT and CDR2 as FQNNGV. The CDR3 is 16 amino acids. CDR3 bases: TGTGCCAGCAGCCAATCCGCGGAGGGAGGGCAAGAGACCCAGTACTTC. Protein: CASSQSAEGGQETQYF.

The chain links TRBV11-2 to TRBJ1-1; no reliable D call. Trimming took off 0 bases at V and 2 bases at J, with 13 bases between the two ends. Germline V CDR1 and CDR2: SGHAT, FQNNGV. The length of the CDR3 is 16 residues. CDR3 nucleotide sequence: TGTGCCAGCAGCTTAGAGGGCCCGACCGTTAACACTGAAGCTTTCTTT. Protein sequence: CASSLEGPTVNTEAFF.

V usage is TRBV19 and J usage is TRBJ2-7; 10 bases map to TRBD2. The CDR3 is made up of 14 amino acids. From germline, CDR1 is LNHDA and CDR2 SQIVND (reference sequence). V was clipped by 5 bases and J by 2 bases; unmatched bases: 3. The CDR3 nucleotides read TGTGCCAGTAGTCTGCTAGCGGGGGCCTACGAGCAGTACTTC. Encoded protein: CASSLLAGAYEQYF.

This clone was counted a single time. V gene TRBV4-1 combines with J gene TRBJ2-5, with TRBD2 matching 9 bases. This CDR3 is built from 17 residues. The germline V gene encodes CDR1 MGHRA and CDR2 YSYEKL. After removal of 5 bases from V and 4 bases from J, the junction contained 14 bases not matched to a gene. CDR3 protein: CASSNNRAGGPVETQYF. CDR3 bases: TGCGCCAGCAGCAACAACAGGGCGGGAGGGCCGGTAGAGACCCAGTACTTC.

J is TRBJ1-1 and V is TRBV6-4; TRBD1 matches at 7 bases. The J segment lost 1 base and the V segment lost 6 bases, leaving 11 bases of the junction unmatched. CDR1 is MRHNA and CDR2 is SNTAGT in the germline V gene. CDR3 size: 16 residues. The chain's CDR3 is CASRPTGMNKNTEAFF. The CDR3 nucleotides read TGTGCCAGCAGACCGACAGGGATGAATAAGAACACTGAAGCTTTCTTT.